These 6 T cell receptor beta chains originate from one sample sequenced in a study of blood T cell repertoires in COVID-19. Data came from immunoSEQ multiplex PCR; TCRdb stores just in-frame clones and leaves some out. This sample yields 75,000 to 100,000 clones, of which approximately 86% are seen a single time; roughly 30% belongs to the top ten. The sample comprised peripheral blood. Receptor source: a woman over 75 with acute or convalescent COVID-19.

The genes are TRBV27 and TRBJ2-2; 9 nucleotides agree with TRBD1. The CDR3 sequence is 14 residues long. V shed 2 bases, J shed 5 bases, and the junction held 0 bases outside the gene matches. Germline V gives CDR1 MNHEY, CDR2 SMNVEV (reference sequence). CDR3 region: CASSLGTGTGELFF. Written as DNA, the CDR3 is TGTGCCAGCAGTTTAGGGACAGGGACCGGGGAGCTGTTTTTT.

The gene calls are TRBV11-3 and TRBJ2-7; TRBD1 matches at 8 bases. This CDR3 is 14 amino acids long. CDR1 and CDR2 (germline): SGHNT, YENEEA. V was pared by 5 bases and J by 4 bases, with 7 bases of the junction left unmatched. The CDR3 nucleotides read TGTGCCAGCAGCCCACCCAGGGGGCCTTACGAGCAGTACTTC. It translates to CASSPPRGPYEQYF.

This chain links TRBV5-4 with TRBJ2-3; 10 nucleotides agree with TRBD2. The length of the CDR3 is 15 residues. J was trimmed by 2 bases and V by 5 bases; bases with no gene match: 5. CDR1 is SGHNT and CDR2 is YYREEE in the germline V gene (reference sequence). The CDR3, as DNA: TGTGCCAGCAGTCGGACTAGCGGACCCACAGATACGCAGTATTTT. Protein product: CASSRTSGPTDTQYF.

The rearrangement links TRBV7-2 to TRBJ2-5, with TRBD1 as a possible D gene (6 bases). Germline-derived CDR1 and CDR2 are SGHTA and FQGNSA. CDR3 length: 13 residues. Trimming removed 4 bases from V and 7 bases from J, with 13 bases in between. The CDR3 sequence is CASSSGESGTQYF. CDR3 coding DNA: TGTGCCAGCAGCTCAGGGGAGTCGGGGACCCAGTACTTC.

The rearrangement joins TRBV7-2 to TRBJ1-6; 8 nucleotides agree with TRBD1. The CDR3 is 16 residues long. The V and J ends lost 3 bases and 10 bases, in that order; junction bases with no gene match: 11. Germline V gene sequence: CDR1 SGHTA, CDR2 FQGNSA. The CDR3 DNA reads TGTGCCAGCAGCTTCGCCTGGACAGGGTTAATCTCACCCCTCCACTTT. This sequence encodes CASSFAWTGLISPLHF.

The CDR3 DNA sequence: TGTGCCAGCAGTGCGACCACGGGCACTGAAGCTTTCTTT. Protein sequence: CASSATTGTEAFF. This sequence joins TRBV6-4 and TRBJ1-1, with D unresolved. This CDR3 is built from 13 residues. Trimming took off 4 bases at V and 4 bases at J, with 10 bases between the two ends. CDR1 is MRHNA, CDR2 SNTAGT, per germline.